The source of this TCR beta chain is a study of blood T cell repertoires in COVID-19. Across the study: PBMCs, B-cell-depleted T cells, or T cells were the source of the cDNA or gDNA that made up the material.

The method was immunoSEQ multiplex PCR; TCRdb's version includes in-frame clones alone and lacks a portion of them. The sample lists about 130,000 clones, 80% to 85% occurring once. Source material: peripheral blood. This TCR was recovered from a man aged 55 to 70 with acute or convalescent COVID-19.

CDR3 amino acids: CATSDRDGYTF. The CDR3 nucleotides are TGTGCCACCTCCGACAGAGATGGCTACACCTTC. V and J are TRBV24-1 and TRBJ1-2; possible D gene TRBD1, 5 bases. Trimming took off 9 bases at V and 6 bases at J, with 10 bases between the two ends. This CDR3 contains 11 residues. Germline V gene lookup returns CDR1 KGHDR and CDR2 SFDVKD.